This entry concerns a single TCR beta chain. Its antigen is unknown. The CDR3 extends over 14 amino acids. The data were obtained in a study of OX40 agonist ivuxolimab in advanced cancers. Study summary: Hepatocellular carcinoma, melanoma, renal cell or head and neck cancer occurred in dose-escalation patients. Study-level points and caveats: Researchers did not establish what antigens the expanded peripheral T cells target. Expanded clones were, on average, more numerous in CD8+ T cells than in CD4+.

Produced via immunoSEQ multiplex PCR; TCRdb's table is partial and in-frame only. Of 50,000 to 75,000 clones in the sample, roughly nine tenths were seen once. The J gene is TRBJ2-7, the V gene TRBV21-1; the D segment call TRBD2 is taken from the table without a DNA check. TRBV21-1 is tagged as a pseudogene. This TCR was recovered from an adult with an advanced solid tumor such as melanoma, head and neck, liver or kidney cancer. The source material was CD4+ or CD8+ T cells sorted from blood, sampled in a trial of the OX40 agonist ivuxolimab. The CDR3 reads CASSKAKLVYEQYF. The CDR3 DNA sequence: TGTGCCAGCAGCAAAGCGAAGCTAGTCTACGAGCAGTACTTC.